This T cell receptor beta chain is from a study of blood T cell repertoires in COVID-19. Study context: PBMCs, B-cell-depleted T cells, or T cells were the source of the cDNA or gDNA that made up the material.

Cohort 3 donors were reported recovered after two negative PCRs, clearance, or symptom resolution. Assay used: immunoSEQ multiplex PCR; TCRdb lists only in-frame clones, some missing. This sample has approximately 400,000 clones, with roughly 86% found just once. V lost 7 bases to trimming and J lost 6 bases, with 16 bases between them. This CDR3 contains 13 residues. Germline V gene lookup returns CDR1 LNHDA and CDR2 SQIVND (reference sequence). This receptor was obtained from a young man who had recovered from COVID-19. This chain connects TRBV19 to TRBJ2-7; TRBD1 is a possible D gene (5 bases). Sequencing was carried out using PBMCs or T cells enriched from blood (not recorded which). CDR3 nucleotide sequence: TGTGCCAGTACGAGGCAGGGAAGTGGCGAGCAGTACTTC. Protein product: CASTRQGSGEQYF.